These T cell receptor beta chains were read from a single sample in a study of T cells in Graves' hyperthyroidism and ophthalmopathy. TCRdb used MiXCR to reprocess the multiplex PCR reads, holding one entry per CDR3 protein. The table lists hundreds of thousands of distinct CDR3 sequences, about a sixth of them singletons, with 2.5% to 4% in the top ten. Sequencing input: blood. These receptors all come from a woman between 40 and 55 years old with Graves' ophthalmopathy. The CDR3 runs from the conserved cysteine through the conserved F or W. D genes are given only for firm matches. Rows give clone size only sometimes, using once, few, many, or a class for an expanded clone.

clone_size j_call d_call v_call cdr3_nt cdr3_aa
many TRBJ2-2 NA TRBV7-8 TGTGCCAGCAGCTTAGTCTCGGGCCAGGCGGCGAACACCGGGGAGCTGTTTTTT CASSLVSGQAANTGELFF
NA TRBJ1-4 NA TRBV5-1 TGCGCCAGCAGCTCTATCGGGGAGGGTGAAAAACTGTTTTTT CASSSIGEGEKLFF
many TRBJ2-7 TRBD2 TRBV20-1 TGCAGTGCTAGAGAGCGGGAGGGCCTCAAATGGGGGGAGCAGTACTTC CSAREREGLKWGEQYF
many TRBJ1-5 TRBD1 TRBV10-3 TGTGCCATCAGTGACTCCGTCAGGGGGTATCAGCCCCAGCATTTT CAISDSVRGYQPQHF
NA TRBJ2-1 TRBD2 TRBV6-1 TGTGCCAGCAGTGAACTAGCGGGCGGCCGTTGGAATGAGCAGTTCTTC CASSELAGGRWNEQFF
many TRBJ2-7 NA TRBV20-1 TGCAGTGCCTCCACCGGAGGGTCGGACTCTCCAACCCCCTACGAGCAGTACTTC CSASTGGSDSPTPYEQYF
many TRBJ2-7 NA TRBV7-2 TGTGCCAGCAGCTTAGGATTCGGGGGACAGCTGAGCTCCTACGAGCAGTACTTC CASSLGFGGQLSSYEQYF
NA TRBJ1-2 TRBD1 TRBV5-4 TGTGCCAGCAGCTCACTTTGGACAGGGAACTATGGCTACACCTTC CASSSLWTGNYGYTF
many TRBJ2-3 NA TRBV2 TGTGCCAGCAGTGTACAGGGGTCGGGGGCAGATACGCAGTATTTT CASSVQGSGADTQYF
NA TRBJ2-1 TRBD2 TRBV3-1 TGTGCCAGCAGCCAAGACGGACTAGCGGGTACCTACAATGAGCAGTTCTTC CASSQDGLAGTYNEQFF
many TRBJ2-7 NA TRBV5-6 TGTGCCAGCAGCTTTAGACTGATACCCTACGAGCAGTACTTC CASSFRLIPYEQYF
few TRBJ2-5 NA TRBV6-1 TGTGCCAGCAGTTGGGGGCAGGGGCAAGAGACCCAGTACTTC CASSWGQGQETQYF
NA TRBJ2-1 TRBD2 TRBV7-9 TGTGTCAGCAGCTTGAGCGGGACTAGCGGAGTGGGGCAGTTCTTC CVSSLSGTSGVGQFF
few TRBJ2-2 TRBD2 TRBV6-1 TGTGCCAGCAGTCTAGCGGGAGGGTTGTCCGGGGAGCTGTTTTTT CASSLAGGLSGELFF
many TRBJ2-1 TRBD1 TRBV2 TGTGCCAGCAGGGGGGACAGGGGGCTTTCCAATGAGCAGTTCTTC CASRGDRGLSNEQFF
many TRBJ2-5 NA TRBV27 TGTGCCAGCAGTTTAGAGGGGTCCTCCTGGCGGGAGACCCAGTACTTC CASSLEGSSWRETQYF
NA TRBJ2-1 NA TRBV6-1 TGTGCCAGCAGTGGACAGACGACAGGTGCGAATGAGCAGTTCTTC CASSGQTTGANEQFF
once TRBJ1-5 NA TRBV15 TGTGCCACCAGCAGAGATCGGTACAGGGGCAATCAGCCCCAGCATTTT CATSRDRYRGNQPQHF
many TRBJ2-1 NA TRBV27 TGTGCCAGCAACTACCGCGGGGGCTCACCTTACAATGAGCAGTTCTTC CASNYRGGSPYNEQFF
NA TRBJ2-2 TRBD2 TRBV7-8 TGTGCCAGCAGCCCCCGTTCCCCCCTACTAGCGATCGGGGAGCTGTTTTTT CASSPRSPLLAIGELFF
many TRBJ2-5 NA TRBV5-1 TGCGCCAGCAGCTTCTTAACAGGAGGAGAGACCCAGTACTTC CASSFLTGGETQYF
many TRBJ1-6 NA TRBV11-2 TGTGCCAGCAGCTCCCGACGGAGCTCCTATAATTCACCCCTCCACTTT CASSSRRSSYNSPLHF